The present TCR beta chain was sequenced within a study of blood T cell repertoires in COVID-19 (dated by TCRdb to between 2020 and 2021). Regarding the study in general: Collaborator samples came from the United States, Italy and Spain and covered acute and convalescent phases of COVID-19. Where available, HLA class I and class II types were taken from metadata supplied by the sample provider and were not determined by assay-based typing. The repertoires were released in a freely available public database meant as a resource for research on the immune response to SARS-CoV-2. Deeply sampled blood TCRbeta repertoires from subjects exposed to, actively infected with, or recovered from COVID-19 were included in the dataset. The samples were drawn from two sources: the first 160 participants of the ongoing ImmuneRACE study, and fewer than 1,500 subjects contributed by 6 global collaborators. A de-identified subject ID, COVID-19 status, age in years and sex were almost always included in the sample metadata. The material from the prospective study consisted of cDNA or gDNA derived from T cells, B-cell-depleted T cells, or PBMCs.

The CDR3, from cysteine to phenylalanine, totals 17 residues. Only CDR3 DNA is held: 51 bases, read in frame from base 1. Per the germline V gene (reference sequence), SEHNR is the CDR1 and FQNEAQ is the CDR2. Deletion took 0 bases off V and 2 bases off J, with a span of 15 bases between the germline ends. In the prospective study, participants were roughly 18 to 89 years old, resided in under 30 geographic areas of the United States, and were enrolled through a virtual design. In the prospective study, participants were assigned to cohorts based on the clinical history participants reported in a screening survey and a study questionnaire. Mobile phlebotomists in the prospective study collected whole blood, serum and a nasopharyngeal or oropharyngeal swab from every participant. Participants in the prospective study had the option to provide additional blood draws and questionnaires over a roughly 2-month period. Before DNA extraction, prospective study blood samples were shipped either frozen or at room temperature.

TCRbeta CDR3 regions were amplified from genomic DNA using the immunoSEQ Assay, a bias-controlled multiplex PCR. In the authors' own workflow: Nucleated cell counts per sample were estimated from amplification of reference gene primers within the assay. To quantify the absolute abundance of each unique TCRbeta CDR3 rearrangement, sequence reads were collapsed and filtered. For each sample, productive Simpson clonality was calculated as the square root of Simpson's diversity index across productive rearrangements. This immuneACCESS table, as held by TCRdb, lists in-frame sequences with V and J called but not all clones. Of the missing ones, under half trace to an unresolved V gene in checked studies; the others have no known cause. Clone size and V and J calls were adopted from that table, with D and trimming inferred from the DNA. Recorded for this sample are hundreds of thousands of clones; about 91% of them occurred a single time. The ten most abundant clones make up about 15% of the sample.

About this clone: What antigen it recognizes has not been identified. No per-base quality is available; no much larger clone lies one base away.

Overall study results and their limits: Clinical and demographic metadata were provided uncurated, with the amount varying by source and participant.

This sequence was found in a woman aged 50 to 60 with acute COVID-19. The chain uses TRBV7-9 and TRBJ2-3; the best D guess is TRBD2, with 6 bases matching. Input material: PBMCs or T cells enriched from blood (not recorded which). DNA sequence: TGTGCCAGCAGCTTAGCTGATTTAGGAGGGGCCACAGATACGCAGTATTTT. Its translation is CASSLADLGGATDTQYF.